The rows below give T cell receptor beta chains drawn from one sample of a study of cytomegalovirus exposure and HLA in healthy donors. Only in-frame clones appear in the TCRdb table, and some are missing; sequencing was by immunoSEQ multiplex PCR. The sample consists of some 200,000 clones, 73% of them appearing once. The sequencing sample was made of PBMCs. The receptors derive from a woman aged 30 to 39 in good health and CMV-seronegative. Both conserved end residues are part of each CDR3. D genes are given only for firm matches. Clone size is stated in some rows and not others, as once, few, many or a class when expanded.

>TRBJ1-2|.|.|TRBV5-6
TGTGCCAGCAGCCCTCTGGACAGAGACTATGGCTACACCTTC
CASSPLDRDYGYTF
>TRBJ1-3|.|TRBD1|TRBV19
TGTGCCAGTAGTCCGGTCAGGGGGGCTGGAAACACCATATATTTT
CASSPVRGAGNTIYF
>TRBJ1-1|.|.|TRBV29-1
TGCAGCGTTCGCAGAGGCGGGGGAAGGACTGAAGCTTTCTTT
CSVRRGGGRTEAFF
>TRBJ1-1|few|.|TRBV7-8
TGTGCCAGCAGCCGCCTGACAGTGAACACTGAAGCTTTCTTT
CASSRLTVNTEAFF
>TRBJ2-3|few|.|TRBV5-1
TGCGCCAGCAGCCAGGAAGATAGGGAGGCAGATACGCAGTATTTT
CASSQEDREADTQYF
>TRBJ2-5|once|TRBD2|TRBV4-1
TGCGCCAGCAGCCAAGATCCAGCGGGGGGAGGGTTGGCGGAGACCCAGTACTTC
CASSQDPAGGGLAETQYF
>TRBJ2-3|few|TRBD2|TRBV7-3
TGTGCCAGCAGCTCACTGGGGGGGACAGATACGCAGTATTTT
CASSSLGGTDTQYF
>TRBJ1-5|few|.|TRBV28
TGTGCCAGCACCCTCTGGGGGCAGGGCAATCAGCCCCAGCATTTT
CASTLWGQGNQPQHF
>TRBJ2-5|.|TRBD2|TRBV30
TGTGCCTGGAGTGTACTAGCGGGGATAGCCGAGACCCAGTACTTC
CAWSVLAGIAETQYF
>TRBJ1-1|.|TRBD1|TRBV5-1
TGCGCCAGCGGAGATGACAGGGCGAACACTGAAGCTTTCTTT
CASGDDRANTEAFF
>TRBJ2-1|.|.|TRBV6-4
TGTGCCAGCAGTGATCCCCCCTCGGGGTTCAATGAGCAGTTCTTC
CASSDPPSGFNEQFF
>TRBJ2-1|few|.|TRBV4-2
TGTGCCAGCAGCCAAGCTACTAGCAGAAACAATGAGCAGTTCTTC
CASSQATSRNNEQFF
>TRBJ2-7|.|.|TRBV4-1
TGCGCCAGCAGCCAAGTTCCGGGGAGGAACGAGCAGTACTTC
CASSQVPGRNEQYF
>TRBJ2-7|few|.|TRBV9
TGTGCCAGCAGCGCCGGGACTGAGAGCTACGAGCAGTACTTC
CASSAGTESYEQYF
>TRBJ1-2|.|.|TRBV5-5
TGTGCCAGCAGCCCGGACACCTATGGCTACACCTTC
CASSPDTYGYTF
>TRBJ1-3|.|.|TRBV7-3
TGTGCCAGCAGCGCCGGACCGGGGGGAAACACCATATATTTT
CASSAGPGGNTIYF
>TRBJ1-3|.|.|TRBV6-6
TGTGCCAGCAGTTACCGGAGGGAGGACACCATATATTTT
CASSYRREDTIYF
>TRBJ2-3|.|.|TRBV7-3
TGTGCCAGCAGCTTAGATTGGCAGACAGATACGCAGTATTTT
CASSLDWQTDTQYF